This TCR beta chain is from a study of cytomegalovirus exposure and HLA in healthy donors. PCR involved 60 Vbeta and 13 Jbeta primers. Libraries were prepared by immunoSEQ multiplex PCR; TCRdb keeps only in-frame clonotypes and omits some of them. The table includes more than 85,000 clones, 60% to 80% detected once. V gave up 5 bases and J gave up 5 bases, with 15 bases separating them. Germline-derived CDR1 and CDR2 are MNHEY and SVGAGI. This CDR3 is built from 14 residues. The receptor was derived from a woman aged 30 to 39 in good health and CMV-seronegative. The chain combines TRBV6-5 with TRBJ1-1; no reliable D call. Sequences were obtained from PBMCs. CDR3 sequence: CASSPREGWTEAFF. The CDR3 region has the DNA TGTGCCAGCAGTCCCCGGGAGGGATGGACTGAAGCTTTCTTT.